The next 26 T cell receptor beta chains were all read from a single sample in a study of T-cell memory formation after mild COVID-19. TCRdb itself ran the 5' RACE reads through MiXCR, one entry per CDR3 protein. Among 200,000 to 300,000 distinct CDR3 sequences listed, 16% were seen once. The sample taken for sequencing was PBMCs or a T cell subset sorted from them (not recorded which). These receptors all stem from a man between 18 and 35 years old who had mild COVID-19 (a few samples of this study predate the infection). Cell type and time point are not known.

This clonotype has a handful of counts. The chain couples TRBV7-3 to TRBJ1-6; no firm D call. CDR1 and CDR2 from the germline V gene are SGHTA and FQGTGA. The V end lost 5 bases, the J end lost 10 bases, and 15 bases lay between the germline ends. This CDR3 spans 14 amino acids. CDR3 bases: TGTGCCAGCAGCGCATCAGGATTAGGATCACCCCTCCACTTT. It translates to CASSASGLGSPLHF. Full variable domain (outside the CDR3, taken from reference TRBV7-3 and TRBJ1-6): GAGVSQTPSNKVTEKGKYVELRCDPISGHTALYWYRQSLGQGPEFLIYFQGTGAADDSGLPNDRFFAVRPEGSVSTLKIQRTERGDSAVYLCASSASGLGSPLHFGNGTRLTVT.

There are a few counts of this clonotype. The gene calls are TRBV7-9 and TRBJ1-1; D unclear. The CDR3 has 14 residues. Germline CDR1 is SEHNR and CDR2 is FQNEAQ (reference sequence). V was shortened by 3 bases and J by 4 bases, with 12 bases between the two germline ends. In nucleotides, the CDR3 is TGTGCCAGCAGCTTCGGTTCTCTCGGCACTGAAGCTTTCTTT. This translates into CASSFGSLGTEAFF.

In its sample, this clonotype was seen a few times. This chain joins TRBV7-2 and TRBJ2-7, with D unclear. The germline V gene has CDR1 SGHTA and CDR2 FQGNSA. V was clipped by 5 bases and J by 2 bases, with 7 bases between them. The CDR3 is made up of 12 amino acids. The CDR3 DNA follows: TGTGCCAGCAGCCCCAGGCCCTACGAGCAGTACTTC. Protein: CASSPRPYEQYF.

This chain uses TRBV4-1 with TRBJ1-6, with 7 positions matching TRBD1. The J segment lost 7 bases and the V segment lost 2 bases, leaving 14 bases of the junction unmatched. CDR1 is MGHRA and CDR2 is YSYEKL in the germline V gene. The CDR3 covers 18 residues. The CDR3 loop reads CASSQRFKGGEWNSPLHF. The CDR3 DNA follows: TGCGCCAGCAGCCAACGGTTCAAAGGGGGCGAATGGAATTCACCCCTCCACTTT.

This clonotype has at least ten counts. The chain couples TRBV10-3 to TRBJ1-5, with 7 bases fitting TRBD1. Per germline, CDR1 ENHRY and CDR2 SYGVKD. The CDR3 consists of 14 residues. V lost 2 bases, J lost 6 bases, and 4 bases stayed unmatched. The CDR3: CAISEDRESQPQHF. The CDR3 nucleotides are TGTGCCATCAGTGAGGACAGGGAGAGTCAGCCCCAGCATTTT.

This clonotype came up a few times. The CDR3 loop reads CASSYRLGYEQYF. CDR3 coding DNA: TGTGCCAGCAGCTACCGCCTAGGCTACGAGCAGTACTTC. The chain is built from TRBV7-2 and TRBJ2-7; D remains unclear. Trimming removed 4 bases from V and 3 bases from J, with 10 bases in between. The CDR3 is 13 amino acids. Germline V gene data show CDR1 as SGHTA and CDR2 as FQGNSA.

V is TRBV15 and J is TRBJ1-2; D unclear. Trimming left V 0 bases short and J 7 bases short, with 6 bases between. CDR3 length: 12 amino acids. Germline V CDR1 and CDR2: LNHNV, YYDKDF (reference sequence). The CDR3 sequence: CATSRDQRGYTF. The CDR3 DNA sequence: TGTGCCACCAGCAGAGATCAGCGTGGCTACACCTTC.

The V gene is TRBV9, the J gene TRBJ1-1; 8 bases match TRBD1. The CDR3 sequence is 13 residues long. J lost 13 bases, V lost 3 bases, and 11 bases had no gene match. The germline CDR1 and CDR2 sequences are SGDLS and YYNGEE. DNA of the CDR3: TGTGCCAGCAGCGCCTTCGGGACAGGTCGAGGTTTCTTT. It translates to CASSAFGTGRGFF. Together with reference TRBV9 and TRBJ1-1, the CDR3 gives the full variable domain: DSGVTQTPKHLITATGQRVTLRCSPRSGDLSVYWYQQSLDQGLQFLIQYYNGEERAKGNILERFSAQQFPDLHSELNLSSLELGDSALYFCASSAFGTGRGFFGQGTRLTVV.

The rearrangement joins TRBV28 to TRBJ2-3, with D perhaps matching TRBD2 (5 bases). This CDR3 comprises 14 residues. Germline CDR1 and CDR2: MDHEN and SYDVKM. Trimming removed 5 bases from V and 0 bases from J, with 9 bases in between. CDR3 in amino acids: CASSLRRSTDTQYF. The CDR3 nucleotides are TGTGCCAGCAGTCTCCGGAGGAGCACAGATACGCAGTATTTT.

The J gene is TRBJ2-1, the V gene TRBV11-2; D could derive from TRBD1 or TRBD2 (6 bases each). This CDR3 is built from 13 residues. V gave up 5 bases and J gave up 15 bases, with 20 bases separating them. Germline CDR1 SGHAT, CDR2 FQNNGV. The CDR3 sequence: CASSPLVFGGLFF. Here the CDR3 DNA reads TGTGCCAGCAGCCCACTCGTGTTCGGGGGCTTGTTCTTC.

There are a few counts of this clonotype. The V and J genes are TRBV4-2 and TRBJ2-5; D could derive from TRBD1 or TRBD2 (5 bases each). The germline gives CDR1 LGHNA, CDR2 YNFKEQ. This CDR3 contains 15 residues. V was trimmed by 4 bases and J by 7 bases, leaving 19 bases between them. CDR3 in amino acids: CASSRGQSGEGTQYF. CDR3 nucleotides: TGTGCCAGCAGCCGGGGCCAGTCTGGTGAGGGGACCCAGTACTTC.

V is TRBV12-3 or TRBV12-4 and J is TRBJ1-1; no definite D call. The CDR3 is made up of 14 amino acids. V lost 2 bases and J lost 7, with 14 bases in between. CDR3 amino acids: CASSLRQLRHEAFF. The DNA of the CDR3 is TGTGCCAGCAGTTTACGGCAGCTGCGGCATGAAGCTTTCTTT.

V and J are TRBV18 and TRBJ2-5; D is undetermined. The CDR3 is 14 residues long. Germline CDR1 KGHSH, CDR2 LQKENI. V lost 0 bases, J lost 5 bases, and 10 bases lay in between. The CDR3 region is CASSPPFSRETQYF. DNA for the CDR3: TGTGCCAGCTCACCACCGTTCAGTCGGGAGACCCAGTACTTC.

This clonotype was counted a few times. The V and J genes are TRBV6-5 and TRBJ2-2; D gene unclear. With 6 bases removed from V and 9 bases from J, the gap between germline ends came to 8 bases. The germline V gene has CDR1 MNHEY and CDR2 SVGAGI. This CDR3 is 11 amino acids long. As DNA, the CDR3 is TGTGCCAGCAGCATCGGGCGGGAGCTGTTTTTT. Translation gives CASSIGRELFF.

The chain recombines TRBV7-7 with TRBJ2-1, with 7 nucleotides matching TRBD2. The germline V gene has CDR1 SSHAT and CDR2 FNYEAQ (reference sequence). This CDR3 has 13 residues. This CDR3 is CASSLRGNSEQFF. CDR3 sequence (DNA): TGTGCTAGCTCTCTGCGGGGGAATAGTGAGCAGTTCTTC.

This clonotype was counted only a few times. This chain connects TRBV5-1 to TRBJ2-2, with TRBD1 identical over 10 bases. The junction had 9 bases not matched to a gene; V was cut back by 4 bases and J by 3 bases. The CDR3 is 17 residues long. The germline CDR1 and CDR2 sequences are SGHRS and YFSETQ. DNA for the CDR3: TGCGCCAGCAGCCCCACCGGGACAGGGGCTTACACCGGGGAGCTGTTTTTT. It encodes CASSPTGTGAYTGELFF.

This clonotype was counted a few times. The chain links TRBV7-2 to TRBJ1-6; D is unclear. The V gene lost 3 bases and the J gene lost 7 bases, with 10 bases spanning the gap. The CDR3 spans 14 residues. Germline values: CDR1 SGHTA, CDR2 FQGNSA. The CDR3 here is CASSFRYANSPLHF. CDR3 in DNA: TGTGCCAGCAGCTTTCGATATGCCAATTCACCCCTCCACTTT. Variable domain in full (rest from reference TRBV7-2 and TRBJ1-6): GAGVSQSPSNKVTEKGKDVELRCDPISGHTALYWYRQSLGQGLEFLIYFQGNSAPDKSGLPSDRFSAERTGGSVSTLTIQRTQQEDSAVYLCASSFRYANSPLHFGNGTRLTVT.

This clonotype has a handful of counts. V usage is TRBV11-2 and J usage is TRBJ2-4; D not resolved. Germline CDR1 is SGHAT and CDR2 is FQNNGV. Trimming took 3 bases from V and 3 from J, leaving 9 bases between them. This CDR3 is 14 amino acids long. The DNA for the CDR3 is TGTGCCAGCAGCTTTAGTGACAACAAAAACATTCAGTACTTC. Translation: CASSFSDNKNIQYF.

CDR3 in DNA: TGTGCCAGCAGCTTGTTACGGGACACTGAAGCTTTCTTT. Translating it yields CASSLLRDTEAFF. This chain links TRBV5-6 with TRBJ1-1; no firm D call. Germline V CDR1 and CDR2: SGHDT, YYEEEE. The CDR3 is 13 amino acids. Trimming cost V 1 base and J 3 bases, with 7 bases left between them.

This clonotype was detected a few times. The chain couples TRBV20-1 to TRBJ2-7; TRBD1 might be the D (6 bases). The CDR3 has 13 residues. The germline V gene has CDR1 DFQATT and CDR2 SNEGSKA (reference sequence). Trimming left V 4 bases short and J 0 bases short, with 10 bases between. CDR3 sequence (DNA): TGCAGTGCTAAGGACAGAAGCTCCTACGAGCAGTACTTC. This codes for CSAKDRSSYEQYF.

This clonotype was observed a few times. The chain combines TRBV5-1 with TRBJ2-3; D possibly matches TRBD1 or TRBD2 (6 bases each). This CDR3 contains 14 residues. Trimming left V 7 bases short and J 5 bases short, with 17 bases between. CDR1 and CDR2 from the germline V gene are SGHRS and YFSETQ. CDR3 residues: CASSATGARDTQYF. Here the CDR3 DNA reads TGCGCCAGCTCCGCCACGGGGGCAAGAGATACGCAGTATTTT.

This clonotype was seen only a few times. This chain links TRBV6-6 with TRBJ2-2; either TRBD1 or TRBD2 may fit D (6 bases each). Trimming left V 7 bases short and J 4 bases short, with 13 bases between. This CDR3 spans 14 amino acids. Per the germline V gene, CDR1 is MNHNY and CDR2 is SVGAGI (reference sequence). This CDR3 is CASNGGRGTGELFF. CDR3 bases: TGTGCCAGCAATGGGGGGCGAGGCACCGGGGAGCTGTTTTTT.

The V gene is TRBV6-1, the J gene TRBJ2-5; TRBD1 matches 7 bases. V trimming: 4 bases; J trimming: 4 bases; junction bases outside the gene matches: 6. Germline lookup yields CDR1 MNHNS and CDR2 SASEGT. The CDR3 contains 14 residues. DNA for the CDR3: TGTGCCAGCAGTGTAGGGGGCCAAGGAGAGACCCAGTACTTC. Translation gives CASSVGGQGETQYF.

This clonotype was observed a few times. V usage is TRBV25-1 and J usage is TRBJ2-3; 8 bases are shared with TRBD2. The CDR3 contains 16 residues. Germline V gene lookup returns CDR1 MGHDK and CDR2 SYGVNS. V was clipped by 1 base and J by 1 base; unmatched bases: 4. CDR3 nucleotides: TGTGCCAGCAGTGAATTCCGGGGGGGTGGCACAGATACGCAGTATTTT. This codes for CASSEFRGGGTDTQYF. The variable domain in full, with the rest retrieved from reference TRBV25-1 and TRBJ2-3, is EADIYQTPRYLVIGTGKKITLECSQTMGHDKMYWYQQDPGMELHLIHYSYGVNSTEKGDLSSESTVSRIRTEHFPLTLESARPSHTSQYLCASSEFRGGGTDTQYFGPGTRLTVL.

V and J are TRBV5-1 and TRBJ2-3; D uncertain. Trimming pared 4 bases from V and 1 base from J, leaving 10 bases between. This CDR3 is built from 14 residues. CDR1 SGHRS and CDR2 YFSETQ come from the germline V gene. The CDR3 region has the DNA TGCGCCAGCAGCGATACCGAGGGCACAGATACGCAGTATTTT. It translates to CASSDTEGTDTQYF.

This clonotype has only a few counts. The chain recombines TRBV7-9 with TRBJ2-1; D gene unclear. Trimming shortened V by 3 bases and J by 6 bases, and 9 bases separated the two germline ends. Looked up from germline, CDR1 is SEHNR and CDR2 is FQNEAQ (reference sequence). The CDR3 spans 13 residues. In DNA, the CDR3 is TGTGCCAGCAGCTTGCCAAATCCCAATGAGCAGTTCTTC. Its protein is CASSLPNPNEQFF.